These 26 T cell receptor beta chains were sequenced from one sample in a study of cytomegalovirus exposure and HLA in healthy donors. PCR used 60 Vbeta primers and 13 Jbeta primers. Profiling relied on immunoSEQ multiplex PCR, and the TCRdb table lists in-frame clones only, not all of them. The sample records roughly 140,000 clones, around 77% being singletons. Input material: PBMCs. The receptors come from a man between 25 and 39 years old in good health and CMV-seronegative.

V is TRBV4-2 and J is TRBJ2-7, with 9 nucleotides matching TRBD1. The CDR3 contains 17 residues. Per the germline V gene, CDR1 is LGHNA and CDR2 is YNFKEQ. The junction had 8 bases not matched to a gene; V was cut back by 0 bases and J by 2 bases. The CDR3 reads CASSQDLETGGAYEQYF. DNA of the CDR3: TGTGCCAGCAGCCAAGACCTCGAGACAGGGGGAGCCTACGAGCAGTACTTC.

This clone was recorded a few times. V usage is TRBV6-4 and J usage is TRBJ2-2; 8 bases agree with TRBD1. Per the germline V gene, CDR1 is MRHNA and CDR2 is SNTAGT. The CDR3 is made up of 13 amino acids. V lost 5 bases, J lost 4 bases, and 0 bases stayed unmatched. The CDR3 DNA follows: TGTGCCAGCAGTCAGGGGGCCACCGGGGAGCTGTTTTTT. The encoded protein is CASSQGATGELFF.

The V gene is TRBV5-1, the J gene TRBJ2-5; the match to TRBD1 covers 10 bases. The CDR3 consists of 16 residues. Losses at the gene ends were 4 bases for V and 4 bases for J; bases not matched to a gene: 10. From germline, CDR1 is SGHRS and CDR2 YFSETQ. For the CDR3, the DNA is TGCGCCAGCAGCCTCGCCGGGACAGGGGCTGCAGAGACCCAGTACTTC. Its translation: CASSLAGTGAAETQYF. Together with reference TRBV5-1 and TRBJ2-5, the CDR3 gives the full variable domain: KAGVTQTPRYLIKTRGQQVTLSCSPISGHRSVSWYQQTPGQGLQFLFEYFSETQRNKGNFPGRFSGRQFSNSRSEMNVSTLELGDSALYLCASSLAGTGAAETQYFGPGTRLLVL.

V and J are TRBV19 and TRBJ1-4, with 7 bases identical to TRBD1. The V gene's germline CDR1 is LNHDA and CDR2 SQIVND (reference sequence). Trimming removed 6 bases from V and 4 bases from J; junction bases left unmatched: 8. The CDR3 is 15 residues long. The CDR3 is CASSPLGDSNEKLFF. In DNA, the CDR3 is TGTGCCAGTAGCCCCCTGGGGGACAGTAATGAAAAACTGTTTTTT.

The V call is TRBV18, the J call TRBJ2-7, with D unresolved. The length of the CDR3 is 13 residues. In germline, CDR1 is KGHSH, CDR2 LQKENI. V lost 3 bases and J 5 bases, leaving 11 bases between the germline ends. The CDR3 DNA reads as TGTGCCAGCTCACCCTCCTTTTTCCACGAGCAGTACTTC. As protein: CASSPSFFHEQYF.

This chain joins TRBV11-2 and TRBJ2-7; D may be TRBD2 (7 bases). Germline CDR1 reads SGHAT; CDR2 reads FQNNGV. CDR3 length: 15 amino acids. Trimming stripped 4 bases from V and 1 base from J, with 14 bases between. The DNA for the CDR3 is TGTGCCAGCAGCTCAGTCAGGGGAGGGTCCTACGAGCAGTACTTC. Translating it yields CASSSVRGGSYEQYF.

This sequence joins TRBV25-1 and TRBJ2-7; 11 nucleotides line up with TRBD2. CDR1 MGHDK and CDR2 SYGVNS come from the germline V gene. Unmatched junction bases numbered 4, after V lost 3 bases and J lost 3 bases. The CDR3 contains 15 residues. This CDR3 is CASSEFGTSGYEQYF. The CDR3 DNA is TGTGCCAGCAGTGAGTTTGGGACTAGCGGCTACGAGCAGTACTTC.

V usage is TRBV7-2 and J usage is TRBJ1-5, with TRBD1 matching over 7 bases. The CDR3 runs to 14 residues. V shed 4 bases, J shed 1 base, and the junction held 1 base outside the gene matches. The germline CDR1 and CDR2 sequences are SGHTA and FQGNSA. CDR3 bases: TGTGCCAGCAGCTCGGACAGGAGCAATCAGCCCCAGCATTTT. Translation: CASSSDRSNQPQHF. Full variable domain (missing parts from reference TRBV7-2 and TRBJ1-5): GAGVSQSPSNKVTEKGKDVELRCDPISGHTALYWYRQSLGQGLEFLIYFQGNSAPDKSGLPSDRFSAERTGGSVSTLTIQRTQQEDSAVYLCASSSDRSNQPQHFGDGTRLSIL.

The chain links TRBV28 to TRBJ2-2, with D perhaps TRBD1 (8 bases). The CDR3 contains 16 residues. Germline V lookup: CDR1 MDHEN, CDR2 SYDVKM. The V end was cut by 5 bases, the J end by 9 bases, with 22 bases between. CDR3 region: CASSPTGGGNSRELFF. The CDR3 DNA reads as TGTGCCAGCAGTCCTACAGGGGGAGGGAATTCAAGGGAGCTGTTTTTT.

V is TRBV6-1 and J is TRBJ1-2, with D perhaps matching TRBD1 (5 bases). Germline-derived CDR1 and CDR2 are MNHNS and SASEGT. This CDR3 spans 11 amino acids. The ends were cut back, 3 bases at V and 8 bases at J, with 7 bases in the middle. The CDR3: CASSDRGGYTF. CDR3 coding DNA: TGTGCCAGCAGTGATAGGGGAGGCTACACCTTC.

The chain employs TRBV7-9 and TRBJ2-2, with 9 bases identical to TRBD2. From germline, CDR1 is SEHNR and CDR2 FQNEAQ (reference sequence). This CDR3 region has 16 residues. V shed 0 bases and J 6 bases; nucleotides not matched to a gene: 5. This CDR3 is CASSLAVGLASGELFF. The DNA for the CDR3 is TGTGCCAGCAGCTTAGCAGTCGGACTAGCGTCCGGGGAGCTGTTTTTT.

The chain couples TRBV5-1 to TRBJ2-2, with a possible D match to TRBD1 (6 bases). The V end was cut by 1 base, the J end by 1 base, with 11 bases between. Germline CDR1 and CDR2: SGHRS and YFSETQ. This CDR3 is 16 amino acids long. In nucleotides, the CDR3 is TGCGCCAGCAGCTTGACTCCGGGACAGAACACCGGGGAGCTGTTTTTT. This codes for CASSLTPGQNTGELFF. Together with reference TRBV5-1 and TRBJ2-2, the CDR3 gives the full variable domain: KAGVTQTPRYLIKTRGQQVTLSCSPISGHRSVSWYQQTPGQGLQFLFEYFSETQRNKGNFPGRFSGRQFSNSRSEMNVSTLELGDSALYLCASSLTPGQNTGELFFGEGSRLTVL.

V and J are TRBV6-6 and TRBJ2-7; TRBD2 matches 9 bases. V was pared by 0 bases and J by 2 bases, with 2 bases of the junction left unmatched. This CDR3 has 15 amino acids. CDR1 MNHNY and CDR2 SVGAGI come from the germline V gene (reference sequence). In DNA, the CDR3 is TGTGCCAGCAGTTACTCGACTAGCGGCGCCTACGAGCAGTACTTC. Its protein is CASSYSTSGAYEQYF.

The genes are TRBV7-9 and TRBJ2-1, with 8 bases that match TRBD2. J lost 0 bases, V lost 5 bases, and 9 bases had no gene match. Germline V gene data show CDR1 as SEHNR and CDR2 as FQNEAQ (reference sequence). The CDR3 extends over 17 amino acids. The CDR3 nucleotides are TGTGCCAGCAGCCCCCGGACTAGCCGAAGCTCCTACAATGAGCAGTTCTTC. Translated, it gives CASSPRTSRSSYNEQFF.

The chain combines TRBV29-1 with TRBJ2-1; D gene uncertain. Trimming took 3 bases from V and 4 from J, leaving 7 bases between them. Germline lookup yields CDR1 SQVTM and CDR2 ANQGSEA. The CDR3 extends over 12 amino acids. The CDR3 DNA is TGCAGCGTTGAGCGCCGGTACAATGAGCAGTTCTTC. Translation gives CSVERRYNEQFF.

The genes are TRBV29-1 and TRBJ2-1, with 10 positions matching TRBD2. This CDR3 contains 15 residues. V gave up 3 bases and J gave up 8 bases; unmatched junction bases: 10. Germline V gene lookup returns CDR1 SQVTM and CDR2 ANQGSEA. As DNA, the CDR3 is TGCAGCGTTGACGCTAGCGGGAGTGACTCCTATGAGCAGTTCTTC. It codes for CSVDASGSDSYEQFF.

V and J are TRBV5-1 and TRBJ2-7; TRBD2 agrees at 9 bases. V shed 0 bases and J 0 bases; nucleotides not matched to a gene: 1. Germline CDR1 is SGHRS and CDR2 is YFSETQ. The CDR3 is 15 residues long. The CDR3 here is CASSLGLAVSYEQYF. Written as DNA, the CDR3 is TGCGCCAGCAGCTTGGGACTAGCGGTCTCCTACGAGCAGTACTTC.

The chain has TRBV7-8 and TRBJ2-7; TRBD1 agrees at 11 bases. This CDR3 is built from 14 residues. The junction had 6 bases not matched to a gene; V was cut back by 5 bases and J by 6 bases. Germline V gene sequence: CDR1 SGHVS, CDR2 FQNEAQ. CDR3 in amino acids: CASSPWDRGSEQYF. In nucleotides, the CDR3 is TGTGCCAGCAGCCCATGGGACAGGGGGTCCGAGCAGTACTTC.

The chain carries TRBV5-4 and TRBJ2-5, with a weak D call TRBD1 (5 bases). Per germline, CDR1 SGHNT and CDR2 YYREEE (reference sequence). Trimming took off 0 bases at V and 5 bases at J, with 11 bases between the two ends. This CDR3 is 14 amino acids long. DNA for the CDR3: TGTGCCAGCAGCTTGGGTGGCAGGGCGGAGACCCAGTACTTC. Amino acids: CASSLGGRAETQYF.

V gene TRBV4-1 combines with J gene TRBJ1-2; 8 positions agree with TRBD1. V shed 1 base, J shed 5 bases, and the junction held 6 bases outside the gene matches. The germline CDR1 and CDR2 sequences are MGHRA and YSYEKL. The CDR3 consists of 15 residues. CDR3 sequence reads: CASSQVQGAGYGYTF. CDR3 bases: TGCGCCAGCAGCCAAGTTCAGGGGGCAGGATATGGCTACACCTTC.

This rearrangement joins TRBV19 to TRBJ2-7, with 8 nucleotides matching TRBD2. Germline CDR1 and CDR2: LNHDA and SQIVND (reference sequence). With 3 bases clipped from V and 7 bases from J, the junction kept 14 bases outside the gene matches. This CDR3 region has 16 residues. The CDR3 is CASSIGSGRAFWEQYF. The CDR3 DNA reads as TGTGCCAGTAGTATCGGCTCCGGGAGGGCTTTCTGGGAGCAGTACTTC. Full variable domain (remainder filled in from reference TRBV19 and TRBJ2-7): DGGITQSPKYLFRKEGQNVTLSCEQNLNHDAMYWYRQDPGQGLRLIYYSQIVNDFQKGDIAEGYSVSREKKESFPLTVTSAQKNPTAFYLCASSIGSGRAFWEQYFGPGTRLTVT.

The chain uses TRBV5-4 and TRBJ2-7, with 9 positions matching TRBD1. The junction had 5 bases not matched to a gene; V was cut back by 2 bases and J by 5 bases. Germline V CDR1 and CDR2: SGHNT, YYREEE (reference sequence). The CDR3 is 14 amino acids. The DNA for the CDR3 is TGTGCCAGCAGCTTTACAGGGGGCCCTCACGAGCAGTACTTC. This sequence encodes CASSFTGGPHEQYF.

The V gene is TRBV7-9, the J gene TRBJ1-2, with no clear D. The CDR3 spans 12 residues. V lost 7 bases to trimming and J lost 8 bases, with 14 bases between them. Per the germline V gene, CDR1 is SEHNR and CDR2 is FQNEAQ (reference sequence). The DNA for the CDR3 is TGTGCCAGCAAATCGTCGGGGTGGGGCTACACCTTC. Protein product: CASKSSGWGYTF.

The chain joins TRBV7-9 to TRBJ1-1, with D uncertain. The CDR3 spans 15 residues. The germline V and J ends were trimmed by 5 bases and 8 bases, with 21 bases remaining between them. CDR1 and CDR2 from the germline V gene are SEHNR and FQNEAQ (reference sequence). The CDR3 protein is CASSGAGYPEEEAFF. The CDR3 DNA reads TGTGCCAGCAGCGGAGCCGGGTATCCCGAGGAGGAAGCTTTCTTT.

Only a few counts were recorded for this clone. The chain couples TRBV19 to TRBJ2-2; D possibly corresponds to TRBD2 (6 bases). This CDR3 comprises 14 residues. Germline lookup yields CDR1 LNHDA and CDR2 SQIVND (reference sequence). Trimming shortened V by 5 bases and J by 6 bases, and 13 bases separated the two germline ends. The CDR3 DNA reads as TGTGCCAGTAGTTTACGGCGGGACGCCGGGGAGCTGTTTTTT. Amino acids: CASSLRRDAGELFF.

The chain joins TRBV6-5 to TRBJ1-2; TRBD1 might be the D (6 bases). CDR1 is MNHEY, CDR2 SVGAGI, per germline. There are 13 residues in the CDR3. Trimming took 1 base from V and 11 from J, leaving 14 bases between them. CDR3 in amino acids: CASSYFSGDIYTF. In nucleotides, the CDR3 is TGTGCCAGCAGTTACTTCTCAGGGGATATTTACACCTTC.